This T cell receptor (beta chain) comes out of a study of blood T cell repertoires in COVID-19. As for the study in general: Samples representing acute and convalescent COVID-19 were sourced from the United States, Italy and Spain. Sources were T cells, B-cell-depleted T cells, or PBMCs; the material itself was cDNA or gDNA.

This clone was observed a single time. V trimming: 5 bases; J trimming: 5 bases; junction bases outside the gene matches: 6. The CDR3 runs 15 residues. From germline, CDR1 is MNHEY and CDR2 SMNVEV (reference sequence). Authors' methods: Amplification of reference gene primers was used by the study to estimate nucleated cell counts. The method was immunoSEQ multiplex PCR; TCRdb's version includes in-frame clones alone and lacks a portion of them. D and trimming were read from the DNA, whereas the V and J calls and clone size are those reported in that table. The sample contains 200,000 to 300,000 clones, around four fifths of which appear only once.

This clonotype was sampled from a man between 60 and 75 years old with acute or convalescent COVID-19. Sequencing input: peripheral blood. The V gene is TRBV27, the J gene TRBJ2-7; 13 bases are a match to TRBD2. The CDR3 DNA is TGTGCCAGCAGTCCAGACGGACTAGCGGGAGACGAGCAGTACTTC. Protein product: CASSPDGLAGDEQYF.